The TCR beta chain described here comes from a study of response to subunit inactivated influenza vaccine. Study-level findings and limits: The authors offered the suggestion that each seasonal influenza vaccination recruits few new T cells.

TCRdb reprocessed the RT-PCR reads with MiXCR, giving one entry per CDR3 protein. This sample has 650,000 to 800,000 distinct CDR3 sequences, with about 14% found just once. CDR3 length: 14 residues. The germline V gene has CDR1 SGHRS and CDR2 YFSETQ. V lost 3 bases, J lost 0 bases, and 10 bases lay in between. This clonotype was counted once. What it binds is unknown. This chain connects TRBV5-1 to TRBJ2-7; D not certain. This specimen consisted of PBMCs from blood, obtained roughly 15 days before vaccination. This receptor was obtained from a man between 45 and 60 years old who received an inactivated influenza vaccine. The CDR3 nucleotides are TGCGCCAGCAGCTCGACAAGGAGCTCCTACGAGCAGTACTTC. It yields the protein CASSSTRSSYEQYF.